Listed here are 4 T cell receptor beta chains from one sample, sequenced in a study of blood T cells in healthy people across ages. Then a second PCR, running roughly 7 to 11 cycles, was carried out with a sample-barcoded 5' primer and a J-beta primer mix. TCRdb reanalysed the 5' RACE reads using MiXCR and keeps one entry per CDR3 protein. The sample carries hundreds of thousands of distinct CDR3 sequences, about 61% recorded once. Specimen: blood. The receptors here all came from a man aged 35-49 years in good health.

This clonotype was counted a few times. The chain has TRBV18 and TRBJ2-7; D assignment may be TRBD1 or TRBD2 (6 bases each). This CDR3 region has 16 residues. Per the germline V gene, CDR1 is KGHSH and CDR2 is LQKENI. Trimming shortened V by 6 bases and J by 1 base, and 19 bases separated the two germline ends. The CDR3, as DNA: TGTGCCAGCTCCCCCGTGGCGGGACACCTATCCTACGAGCAGTACTTC. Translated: CASSPVAGHLSYEQYF.

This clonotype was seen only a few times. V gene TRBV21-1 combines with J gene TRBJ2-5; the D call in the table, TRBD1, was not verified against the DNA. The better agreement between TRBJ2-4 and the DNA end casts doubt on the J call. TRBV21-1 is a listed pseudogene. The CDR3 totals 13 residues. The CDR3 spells CASSTLVKNIQYF. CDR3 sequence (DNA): TGTGCCAGCAGCACCCTTGTCAAAAACATTCAGTACTTC.

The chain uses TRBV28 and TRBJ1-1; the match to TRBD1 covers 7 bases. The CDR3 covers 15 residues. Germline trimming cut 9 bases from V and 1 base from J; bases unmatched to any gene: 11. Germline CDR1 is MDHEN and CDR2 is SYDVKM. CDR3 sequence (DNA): TGTGCCAGTTCTAAACTCGGACAGGCGAACACTGAAGCTTTCTTT. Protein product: CASSKLGQANTEAFF.

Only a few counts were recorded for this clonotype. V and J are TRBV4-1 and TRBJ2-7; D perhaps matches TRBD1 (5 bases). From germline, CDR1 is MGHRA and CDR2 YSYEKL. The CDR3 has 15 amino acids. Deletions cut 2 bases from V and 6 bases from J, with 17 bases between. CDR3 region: CASSQFLQQGLEQYF. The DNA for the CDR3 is TGCGCCAGCAGCCAATTCCTGCAGCAGGGTCTCGAGCAGTACTTC.